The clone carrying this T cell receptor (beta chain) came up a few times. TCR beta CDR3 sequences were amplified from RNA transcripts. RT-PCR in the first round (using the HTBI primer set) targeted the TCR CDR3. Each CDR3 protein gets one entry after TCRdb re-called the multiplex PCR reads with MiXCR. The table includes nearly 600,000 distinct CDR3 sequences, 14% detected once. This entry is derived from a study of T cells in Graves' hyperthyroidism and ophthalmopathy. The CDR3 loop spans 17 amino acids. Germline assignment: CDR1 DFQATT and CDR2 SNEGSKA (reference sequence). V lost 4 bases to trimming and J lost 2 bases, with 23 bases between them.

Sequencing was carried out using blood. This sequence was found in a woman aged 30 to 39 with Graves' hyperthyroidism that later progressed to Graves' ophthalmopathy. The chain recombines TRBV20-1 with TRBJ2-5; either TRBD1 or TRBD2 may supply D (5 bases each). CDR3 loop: CSANPLSRGEGQETQYF. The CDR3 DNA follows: TGCAGTGCTAACCCTCTAAGTAGGGGAGAGGGACAAGAGACCCAGTACTTC.